The 2 T cell receptor beta chains below were found in one sample sequenced in a study of T cells in Graves' hyperthyroidism and ophthalmopathy. It was RNA transcripts that yielded the amplified TCR beta CDR3 regions. Carried out on the TCR CDR3, a first-round RT-PCR used the HTBI primer set. TCRdb re-called the multiplex PCR reads through MiXCR, storing one row per CDR3 protein. The sample consists of under 400,000 distinct CDR3 sequences, over 11% of them appearing once. The sample comprised blood. Every receptor here comes from a woman aged 55-69 years with Graves' hyperthyroidism.

This clonotype turned up a few times. The chain is built from TRBV11-3 and TRBJ2-5; a possible D gene is TRBD2 (5 bases). Germline V gene sequence: CDR1 SGHNT, CDR2 YENEEA. Trimming shortened V by 5 bases and J by 1 base, and 11 bases separated the two germline ends. The CDR3 spans 14 residues. CDR3: CASSPPEVQETQYF. In DNA form, the CDR3 reads TGTGCCAGCAGCCCCCCGGAGGTCCAAGAGACCCAGTACTTC.

This chain links TRBV7-9 with TRBJ2-1; a possible D gene is TRBD1 (5 bases). Germline V gene sequence: CDR1 SEHNR, CDR2 FQNEAQ (reference sequence). Trimming took 1 base from V and 14 from J, leaving 12 bases between them. The length of the CDR3 is 12 residues. The CDR3 spells CASSLGSGSEFF. In nucleotides, the CDR3 is TGTGCCAGCAGCTTAGGGTCAGGGTCGGAGTTCTTC.